This T cell receptor (beta chain) was recovered during a study of shared clonotypes between healthy human individuals. Whole-study results and caveats: Larger richness was generally estimated for naive than memory subsets.

The naive CD8 fraction comprised CD45RO-negative cells positively selected for CCR7 and excluded terminally differentiated effector memory CD45RA+ cells. Measured with immunoSEQ multiplex PCR; TCRdb has only the in-frame clones, and not every one. The table records some 740,000 clones, 92% of them present only once. About this clone itself: The antigen is unknown.

The source of this sequence is a man aged 25-40 years in good health. The sample taken for sequencing was naive CD8+ T cells sorted from blood.

CDR3 DNA: TGTGCCAGCAGTTTTCTGGCGGGAGACGGCAATGAGCAGTTCTTC. Translating gives CASSFLAGDGNEQFF. The chain carries TRBV27 and TRBJ2-1; the match to TRBD2 covers 7 bases. The junction had 8 bases not matched to a gene; V was cut back by 3 bases and J by 6 bases. Germline assignment: CDR1 MNHEY and CDR2 SMNVEV (reference sequence). CDR3 length equals 15 residues.